This TCR beta chain was sequenced during a study of cytomegalovirus exposure and HLA in healthy donors. Study-wide findings and caveats: Roughly uniform sequencing depth across donors was assumed, possibly incorrectly. For TCR beta chains, V- and J-gene trimming was later linked to a missense DCLRE1C variant.

In regard to this clone: The antigen is undetermined.

It was with 60 Vbeta and 13 Jbeta primers that the PCR ran. Generated by immunoSEQ multiplex PCR, the TCRdb table keeps only in-frame clones and is missing some. The data hold some 180,000 clones, with roughly 10% observed a single time. This CDR3 is 13 amino acids long. Germline CDR1 and CDR2: GTSNPN and SVGIG (reference sequence). V gave up 6 bases and J gave up 7 bases, with 16 bases separating them. V usage is TRBV30 and J usage is TRBJ2-4, with D tentatively TRBD2 (6 bases). Input material: PBMCs. This receptor was identified in a woman between 25 and 40 years old in good health and CMV-seropositive. Here the CDR3 reads CACLRGGRNIQYF. CDR3 DNA sequence: TGTGCCTGCTTAAGGGGAGGAAGGAACATTCAGTACTTC.